The TCR beta chain described here comes from a study of OX40 agonist ivuxolimab in advanced cancers. Across the study: Prior anti-PD-1, anti-PD-L1 or anti-CTLA-4 therapy was allowed; about 39% had some.

Points on this clone: Its antigen is as yet unknown.

The method was immunoSEQ multiplex PCR; TCRdb's version includes in-frame clones alone and lacks a portion of them. Of about 30,000 clones in the sample, approximately 87% were seen once. Findings of the study overall: Also showing low normalized T-cell clonal expansion were some of the nonresponders. On average, a greater number of expanded clones characterised CD8+ T cells relative to CD4+.

Germline V gives CDR1 MNHEY, CDR2 SMNVEV (reference sequence). V was cut by 8 bases and J by 0 bases, with 11 bases left in between. This CDR3 has 14 residues. The rearrangement joins TRBV27 to TRBJ2-1; unclear D gene. The sample was CD4+ or CD8+ T cells sorted from blood, taken in a trial of the OX40 agonist ivuxolimab. The clonotype originates from an adult with an advanced solid tumor such as melanoma, head and neck, liver or kidney cancer. CDR3 protein: CASGELSSYNEQFF. In nucleotides, the CDR3 is TGTGCCAGCGGTGAATTAAGCTCCTACAATGAGCAGTTCTTC.